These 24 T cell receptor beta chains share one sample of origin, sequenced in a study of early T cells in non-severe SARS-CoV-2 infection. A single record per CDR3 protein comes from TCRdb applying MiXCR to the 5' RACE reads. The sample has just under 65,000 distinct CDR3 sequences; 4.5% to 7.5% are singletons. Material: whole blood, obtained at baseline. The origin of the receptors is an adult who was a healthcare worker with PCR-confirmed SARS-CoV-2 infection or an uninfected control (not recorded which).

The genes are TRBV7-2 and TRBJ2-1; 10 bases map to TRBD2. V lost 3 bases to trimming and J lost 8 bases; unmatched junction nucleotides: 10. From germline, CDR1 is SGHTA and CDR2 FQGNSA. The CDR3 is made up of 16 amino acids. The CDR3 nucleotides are TGTGCCAGCAGCTTGGGCAAACTAGCGGGAAACGATGAGCAGTTCTTC. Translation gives CASSLGKLAGNDEQFF.

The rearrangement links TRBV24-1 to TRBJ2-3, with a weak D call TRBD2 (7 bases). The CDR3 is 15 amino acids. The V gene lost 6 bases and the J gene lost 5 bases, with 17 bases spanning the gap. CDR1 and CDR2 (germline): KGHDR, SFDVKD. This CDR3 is CATSPAGAGKDTQYF. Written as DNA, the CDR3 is TGTGCCACCAGTCCCGCGGGGGCAGGGAAAGATACGCAGTATTTT.

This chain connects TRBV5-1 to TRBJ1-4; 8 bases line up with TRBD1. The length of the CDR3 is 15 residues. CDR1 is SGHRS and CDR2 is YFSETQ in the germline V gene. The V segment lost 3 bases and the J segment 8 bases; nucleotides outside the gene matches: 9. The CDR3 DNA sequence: TGCGCCAGCAGCTCAGGGGGCGGAGAGGAAGAAAAACTGTTTTTT. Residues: CASSSGGGEEEKLFF.

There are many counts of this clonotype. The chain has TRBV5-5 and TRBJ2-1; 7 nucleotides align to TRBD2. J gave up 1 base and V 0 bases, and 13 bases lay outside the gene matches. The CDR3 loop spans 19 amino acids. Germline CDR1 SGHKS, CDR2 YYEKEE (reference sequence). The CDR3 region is CASSLGSILWTSSYNEQFF. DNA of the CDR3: TGTGCCAGCAGCTTGGGTTCCATTTTGTGGACTAGTTCCTACAATGAGCAGTTCTTC.

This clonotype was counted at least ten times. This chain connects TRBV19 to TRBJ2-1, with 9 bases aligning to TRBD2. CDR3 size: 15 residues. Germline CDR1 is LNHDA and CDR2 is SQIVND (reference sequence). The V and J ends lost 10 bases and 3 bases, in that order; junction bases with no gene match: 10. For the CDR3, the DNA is TGTGCCACTAGCCTGCGGGAGGGTCGCTACAATGAGCAGTTCTTC. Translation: CATSLREGRYNEQFF. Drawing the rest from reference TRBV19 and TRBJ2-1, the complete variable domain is DGGITQSPKYLFRKEGQNVTLSCEQNLNHDAMYWYRQDPGQGLRLIYYSQIVNDFQKGDIAEGYSVSREKKESFPLTVTSAQKNPTAFYLCATSLREGRYNEQFFGPGTRLTVL.

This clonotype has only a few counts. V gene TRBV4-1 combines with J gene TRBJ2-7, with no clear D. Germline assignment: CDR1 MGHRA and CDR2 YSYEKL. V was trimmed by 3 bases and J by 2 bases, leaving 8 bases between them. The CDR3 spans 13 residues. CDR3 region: CASSHDRAYEQYF. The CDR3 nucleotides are TGCGCCAGCAGCCATGACCGGGCCTACGAGCAGTACTTC.

In nucleotides, the CDR3 is TGTGCCCTGGGTCGGTCCAACACCGGGGAGCTGTTTTTT. The encoded protein is CALGRSNTGELFF. The rearrangement uses TRBV6-2 or TRBV6-3 and TRBJ2-2; no clear D. V lost 11 bases to trimming and J lost 2 bases, with 12 bases between them. Germline values: CDR1 MNHEY, CDR2 SVGEGT. The CDR3 spans 13 residues.

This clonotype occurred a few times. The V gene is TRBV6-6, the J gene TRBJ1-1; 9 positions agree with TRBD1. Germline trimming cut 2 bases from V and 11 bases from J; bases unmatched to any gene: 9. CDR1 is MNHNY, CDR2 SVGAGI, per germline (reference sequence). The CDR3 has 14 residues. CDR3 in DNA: TGTGCCAGCAGTTACCTCACAGGGGGCGCTGGGGCTTTCTTT. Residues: CASSYLTGGAGAFF.

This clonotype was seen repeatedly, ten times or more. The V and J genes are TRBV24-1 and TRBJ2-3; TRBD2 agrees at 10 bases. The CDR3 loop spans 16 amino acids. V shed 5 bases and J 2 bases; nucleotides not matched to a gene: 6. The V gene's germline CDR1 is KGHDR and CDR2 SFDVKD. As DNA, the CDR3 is TGTGCCACCAGTGGATCTAGCGGGAGTAACACAGATACGCAGTATTTT. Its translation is CATSGSSGSNTDTQYF.

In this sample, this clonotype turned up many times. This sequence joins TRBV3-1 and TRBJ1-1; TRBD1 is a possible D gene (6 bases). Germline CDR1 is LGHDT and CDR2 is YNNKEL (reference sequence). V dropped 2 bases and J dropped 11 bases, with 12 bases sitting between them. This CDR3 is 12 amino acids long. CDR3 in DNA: TGTGCCAGCAGCCAAAGCCAGGGGTCGGCTTTCTTT. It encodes CASSQSQGSAFF.

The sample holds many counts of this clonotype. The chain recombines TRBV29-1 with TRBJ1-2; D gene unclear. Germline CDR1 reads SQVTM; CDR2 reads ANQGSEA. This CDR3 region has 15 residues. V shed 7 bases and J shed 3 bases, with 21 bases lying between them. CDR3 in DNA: TGCAGCGCCCCCACCGGGTGGGCGCAAGACTATGGCTACACCTTC. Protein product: CSAPTGWAQDYGYTF.

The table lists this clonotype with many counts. The CDR3 coding sequence is TGCGCCAGCAGCCTTAGATTAGCGGGCGGCTTATCGAACACCGGGGAGCTGTTTTTT. It translates to CASSLRLAGGLSNTGELFF. The chain recombines TRBV4-3 with TRBJ2-2; TRBD2 matches at 7 bases. The V gene end was trimmed by 4 bases and the J gene end by 0 bases; junction bases not matched to a gene: 14. Germline V lookup: CDR1 LGHNA, CDR2 YSLEER. CDR3 length: 19 amino acids.

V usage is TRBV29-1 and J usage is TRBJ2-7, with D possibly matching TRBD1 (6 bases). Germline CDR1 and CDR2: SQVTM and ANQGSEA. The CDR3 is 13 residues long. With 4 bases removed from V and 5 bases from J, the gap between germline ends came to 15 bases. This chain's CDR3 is CSVGGQVGDEQYF. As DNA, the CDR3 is TGCAGCGTTGGGGGGCAGGTGGGAGACGAGCAGTACTTC.

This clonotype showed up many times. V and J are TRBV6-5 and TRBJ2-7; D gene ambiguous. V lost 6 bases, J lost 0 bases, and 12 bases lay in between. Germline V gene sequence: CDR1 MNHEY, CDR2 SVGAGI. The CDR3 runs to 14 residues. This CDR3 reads CASSRTTGSYEQYF. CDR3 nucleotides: TGTGCCAGCAGCCGCACTACCGGCTCCTACGAGCAGTACTTC.

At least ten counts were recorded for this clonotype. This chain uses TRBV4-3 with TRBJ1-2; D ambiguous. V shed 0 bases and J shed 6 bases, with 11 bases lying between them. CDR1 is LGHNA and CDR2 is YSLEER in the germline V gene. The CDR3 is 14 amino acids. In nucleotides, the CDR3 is TGCGCCAGCAGCCAAGATCACGGGGTTGATGGCTACACCTTC. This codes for CASSQDHGVDGYTF.

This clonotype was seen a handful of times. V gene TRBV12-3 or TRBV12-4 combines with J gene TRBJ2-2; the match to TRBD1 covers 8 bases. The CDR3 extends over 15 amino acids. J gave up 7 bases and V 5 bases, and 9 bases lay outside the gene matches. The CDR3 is CASSILQGAGGELFF. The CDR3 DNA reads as TGTGCCAGCAGTATTCTCCAGGGGGCCGGCGGGGAGCTGTTTTTT.

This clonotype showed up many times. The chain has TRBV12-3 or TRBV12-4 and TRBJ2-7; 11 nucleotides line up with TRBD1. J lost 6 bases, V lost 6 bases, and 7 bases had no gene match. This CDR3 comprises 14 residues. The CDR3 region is CASRRGQGESEQYF. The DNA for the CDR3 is TGTGCCAGCAGGCGGGGACAGGGGGAGTCCGAGCAGTACTTC.

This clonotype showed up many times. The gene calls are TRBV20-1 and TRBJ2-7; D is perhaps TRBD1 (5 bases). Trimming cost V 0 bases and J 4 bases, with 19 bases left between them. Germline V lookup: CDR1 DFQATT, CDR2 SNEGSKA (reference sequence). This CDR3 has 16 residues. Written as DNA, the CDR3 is TGCAGTGCTAGAGAAACCTTCGACAGTTTCGGGTACGAGCAGTACTTC. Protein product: CSARETFDSFGYEQYF.

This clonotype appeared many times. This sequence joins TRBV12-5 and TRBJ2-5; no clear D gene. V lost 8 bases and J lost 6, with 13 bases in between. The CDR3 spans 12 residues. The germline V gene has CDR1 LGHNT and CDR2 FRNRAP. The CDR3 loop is CASSSIGQTQYF. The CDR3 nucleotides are TGTGCTAGTTCTTCCATTGGCCAGACCCAGTACTTC. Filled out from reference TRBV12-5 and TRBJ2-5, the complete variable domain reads DARVTQTPRHKVTEMGQEVTMRCQPILGHNTVFWYRQTMMQGLELLAYFRNRAPLDDSGMPKDRFSAEMPDATLATLKIQPSEPRDSAVYFCASSSIGQTQYFGPGTRLLVL.

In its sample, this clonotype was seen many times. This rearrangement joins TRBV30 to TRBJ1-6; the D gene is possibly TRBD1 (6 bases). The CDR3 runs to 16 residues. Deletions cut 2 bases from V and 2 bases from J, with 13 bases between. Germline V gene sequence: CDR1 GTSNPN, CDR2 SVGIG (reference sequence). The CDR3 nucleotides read TGTGCCTGGAGTATTGGGGGCGCGCCCTATAATTCACCCCTCCACTTT. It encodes CAWSIGGAPYNSPLHF.

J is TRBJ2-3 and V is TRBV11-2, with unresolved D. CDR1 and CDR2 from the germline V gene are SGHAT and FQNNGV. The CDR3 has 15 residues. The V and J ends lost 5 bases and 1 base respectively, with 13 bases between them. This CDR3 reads CASSPTDGRTDTQYF. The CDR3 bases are TGTGCCAGCAGCCCGACCGACGGTCGCACAGATACGCAGTATTTT. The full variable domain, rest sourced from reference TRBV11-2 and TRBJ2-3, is EAGVAQSPRYKIIEKRQSVAFWCNPISGHATLYWYQQILGQGPKLLIQFQNNGVVDDSQLPKDRFSAERLKGVDSTLKIQPAKLEDSAVYLCASSPTDGRTDTQYFGPGTRLTVL.

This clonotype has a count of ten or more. In DNA, the CDR3 is TGTGCCAGCTCACCGCCAGGGACGGTTTACAATGAGCAGTTCTTC. As protein: CASSPPGTVYNEQFF. The chain has TRBV18 and TRBJ2-1; D may match TRBD1 or TRBD2 (5 bases each). The V gene's germline CDR1 is KGHSH and CDR2 LQKENI. Trimming left V 3 bases short and J 4 bases short, with 13 bases between. This CDR3 is 15 amino acids long.

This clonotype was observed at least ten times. CDR3 residues: CASSLQQGLTDTQYF. DNA for the CDR3: TGTGCCAGTAGTCTCCAACAGGGGCTTACAGATACGCAGTATTTT. The chain carries TRBV19 and TRBJ2-3, with TRBD1 matching 7 bases. V lost 5 bases and J lost 3; bases outside the gene matches: 8. Germline V lookup: CDR1 LNHDA, CDR2 SQIVND (reference sequence). The CDR3 runs 15 residues.

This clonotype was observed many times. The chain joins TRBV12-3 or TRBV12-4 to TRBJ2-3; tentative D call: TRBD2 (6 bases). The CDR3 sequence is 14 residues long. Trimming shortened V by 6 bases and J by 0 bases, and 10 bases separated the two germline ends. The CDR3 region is CASRPGLSTDTQYF. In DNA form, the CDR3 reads TGTGCCAGCAGGCCGGGACTGAGCACAGATACGCAGTATTTT.